The rows below give T cell receptor beta chains drawn from one sample of a study of technical replicates of blood from several donors. Repertoires were generated with immunoSEQ multiplex PCR, while TCRdb's copy carries only in-frame clones and drops some. Among roughly 76,000 clones listed, around 94% were seen once. Sequenced material: T cells isolated from PBMCs. The receptor source for this set is a human donor in good health. The CDR3 runs from the conserved cysteine through the conserved F or W. The order of the fields is V gene, clone size, J gene, D gene, CDR3 protein, CDR3 DNA. D genes are given only for firm matches. Part of the rows lack a size; the others show once, few, many or a class for expanded clones.

TRBV6-5	once	TRBJ2-7	TRBD2	CASSRPGLASYEQYF	TGTGCCAGCAGCAGACCAGGACTAGCCTCCTACGAGCAGTACTTC
TRBV7-9	.	TRBJ1-3	.	CASSLRGDGRRNTIYF	TGTGCCAGCAGCTTAAGAGGAGACGGTAGAAGAAACACCATATATTTT
TRBV6-5	.	TRBJ2-7	TRBD1	CASRVTGAYEQYF	TGTGCCAGCAGGGTGACAGGGGCCTACGAGCAGTACTTC
TRBV2	.	TRBJ2-7	.	CASRKGRGGIYYEQYF	TGTGCCAGCAGGAAAGGTAGAGGAGGAATATACTACGAGCAGTACTTC
TRBV7-9	.	TRBJ1-1	.	CASSATGTNTEAFF	TGTGCCAGCAGCGCTACAGGTACTAACACTGAAGCTTTCTTT
TRBV27	.	TRBJ2-7	.	CASSPKPGPSYEQYF	TGTGCCAGCAGTCCAAAACCAGGCCCCTCCTACGAGCAGTACTTC
TRBV11-2	.	TRBJ2-7	.	CASSSVEGASYEQYF	TGTGCCAGCAGCTCAGTCGAGGGCGCGTCCTACGAGCAGTACTTC
TRBV14	.	TRBJ1-2	.	CASSRGLGDGYTF	TGTGCCAGCAGCCGTGGCCTGGGCGATGGCTACACCTTC
TRBV5-1	.	TRBJ2-1	.	CASRDESSYNEQFF	TGCGCCAGCCGTGATGAGAGCTCCTACAATGAGCAGTTCTTC
TRBV27	.	TRBJ2-7	.	CASSQGPYEQYF	TGTGCCAGCAGTCAGGGGCCCTACGAGCAGTACTTC
TRBV2	.	TRBJ2-1	TRBD2	CASMDGRARDEQFF	TGTGCCAGCATGGACGGGAGGGCCCGTGATGAGCAGTTCTTC
TRBV6-6	.	TRBJ1-6	.	CASSYRSMPLHF	TGTGCCAGCAGTTACCGTTCTATGCCCCTCCACTTT
TRBV7-9	once	TRBJ2-7	.	CASSITRGRGYEQYF	TGTGCCAGCAGCATTACCAGGGGGCGGGGGTACGAGCAGTACTTC
TRBV29-1	.	TRBJ2-5	TRBD1	CSGEGQGRETQYF	TGCAGCGGCGAGGGACAGGGCCGGGAGACCCAGTACTTC
TRBV5-3	.	TRBJ2-7	.	CARKTGLKTYEQYF	TGTGCCAGAAAAACGGGTCTTAAAACCTACGAGCAGTACTTC
TRBV28	.	TRBJ1-2	.	CASSLPGKYNYGYTF	TGTGCCAGCAGTCTGCCGGGGAAATATAACTATGGCTACACCTTC
TRBV19	.	TRBJ2-3	TRBD1	CASLDRGQDTQYF	TGTGCCAGCCTAGACAGGGGGCAAGATACGCAGTATTTT
TRBV28	.	TRBJ1-1	TRBD1	CASSLGTGSEAFF	TGTGCCAGCAGTTTAGGGACAGGGTCTGAAGCTTTCTTT
TRBV9	.	TRBJ2-3	.	CASSTASTDTQYF	TGTGCCAGCAGTACTGCTAGCACAGATACGCAGTATTTT
TRBV6-6	.	TRBJ1-5	TRBD1	CASSQGAQPQHF	TGTGCCAGCAGTCAGGGGGCTCAGCCCCAGCATTTT
TRBV7-6	.	TRBJ2-7	TRBD1	CASSGGQGRGSYEQYF	TGTGCCAGCAGCGGAGGACAGGGACGTGGCTCCTACGAGCAGTACTTC
TRBV7-8	.	TRBJ1-1	.	CASSLYAGRNTEAFF	TGTGCCAGCAGCTTATACGCCGGGAGGAACACTGAAGCTTTCTTT
TRBV27	.	TRBJ2-3	.	CASKDSSTDTQYF	TGTGCCAGCAAAGACTCGTCCACAGATACGCAGTATTTT
TRBV29-1	.	TRBJ2-1	.	CSVWAYREQFF	TGCAGCGTTTGGGCCTATCGGGAGCAGTTCTTC
TRBV4-3	.	TRBJ2-2	TRBD2	CASSHPGGGWNTGELFF	TGCGCCAGCAGCCATCCCGGGGGGGGTTGGAACACCGGGGAGCTGTTTTTT
TRBV29-1	.	TRBJ1-3	TRBD1	CSGMTGALSGNTIYF	TGCAGCGGTATGACAGGGGCTCTCTCTGGAAACACCATATATTTT
TRBV5-6	.	TRBJ2-6	TRBD2	CASSRTGGLLSGANVLTF	TGTGCCAGCAGCCGGACCGGGGGGTTGCTTTCTGGGGCCAACGTCCTGACTTTC
TRBV5-5	.	TRBJ1-2	.	CASSKEGGYGYTF	TGTGCCAGCAGCAAGGAGGGAGGCTATGGCTACACCTTC
TRBV5-1	.	TRBJ1-1	.	CASSPSGGTEAFF	TGCGCCAGCAGCCCCAGTGGAGGGACTGAAGCTTTCTTT
TRBV19	.	TRBJ2-7	TRBD2	CASSKTSGRIEQYF	TGTGCCAGTAGTAAGACTAGCGGGAGAATAGAGCAGTACTTC
TRBV6-1	.	TRBJ2-2	.	CASRQGDTGELFF	TGTGCCAGCAGGCAGGGTGACACCGGGGAGCTGTTTTTT
TRBV6-5	.	TRBJ1-4	.	CASSYTAGELFF	TGTGCCAGCAGTTACACGGCAGGGGAACTGTTTTTT
TRBV5-1	.	TRBJ2-2	TRBD1	CASSPPGTGRTGELFF	TGCGCCAGCAGCCCCCCCGGGACAGGGAGAACCGGGGAGCTGTTTTTT
TRBV9	.	TRBJ2-1	.	CASSVTIASSSYNEQFF	TGTGCCAGCAGCGTAACGATCGCGAGTAGCTCCTACAATGAGCAGTTCTTC
TRBV13	.	TRBJ2-1	TRBD1	CASSDRDRGNEQFF	TGTGCCAGCAGCGACCGGGACAGGGGGAATGAGCAGTTCTTC
TRBV28	.	TRBJ2-7	.	CASSPGRLEQYF	TGTGCCAGCAGTCCGGGTAGACTTGAGCAGTACTTC
TRBV13	.	TRBJ2-3	.	CASTRRLHADTQYF	TGTGCCAGCACCCGAAGACTGCATGCGGATACGCAGTATTTT
TRBV29-1	.	TRBJ2-7	.	CSVGGGSSYEQYF	TGCAGCGTTGGTGGGGGCAGCTCCTACGAGCAGTACTTC
TRBV5-4	.	TRBJ2-7	TRBD2	CASSLGLAGVYEQYF	TGTGCCAGCAGCTTGGGTCTAGCGGGGGTCTACGAGCAGTACTTC